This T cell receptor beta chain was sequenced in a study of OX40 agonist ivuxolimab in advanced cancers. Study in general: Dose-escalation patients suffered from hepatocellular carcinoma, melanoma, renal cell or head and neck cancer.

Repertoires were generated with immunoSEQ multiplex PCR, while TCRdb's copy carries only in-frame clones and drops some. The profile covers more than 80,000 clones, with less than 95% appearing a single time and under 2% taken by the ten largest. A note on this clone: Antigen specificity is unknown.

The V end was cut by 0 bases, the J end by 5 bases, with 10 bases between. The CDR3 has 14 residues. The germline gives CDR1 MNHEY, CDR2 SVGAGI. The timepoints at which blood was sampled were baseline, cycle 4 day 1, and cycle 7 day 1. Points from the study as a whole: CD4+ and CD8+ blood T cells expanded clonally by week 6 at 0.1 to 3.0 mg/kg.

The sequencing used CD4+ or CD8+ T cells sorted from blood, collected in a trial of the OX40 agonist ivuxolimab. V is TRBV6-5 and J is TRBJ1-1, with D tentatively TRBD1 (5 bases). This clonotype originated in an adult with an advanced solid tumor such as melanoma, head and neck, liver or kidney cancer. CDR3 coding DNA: TGTGCCAGCAGTTACTCGTTTGAGGGGACTGAAGCTTTCTTT. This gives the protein CASSYSFEGTEAFF.